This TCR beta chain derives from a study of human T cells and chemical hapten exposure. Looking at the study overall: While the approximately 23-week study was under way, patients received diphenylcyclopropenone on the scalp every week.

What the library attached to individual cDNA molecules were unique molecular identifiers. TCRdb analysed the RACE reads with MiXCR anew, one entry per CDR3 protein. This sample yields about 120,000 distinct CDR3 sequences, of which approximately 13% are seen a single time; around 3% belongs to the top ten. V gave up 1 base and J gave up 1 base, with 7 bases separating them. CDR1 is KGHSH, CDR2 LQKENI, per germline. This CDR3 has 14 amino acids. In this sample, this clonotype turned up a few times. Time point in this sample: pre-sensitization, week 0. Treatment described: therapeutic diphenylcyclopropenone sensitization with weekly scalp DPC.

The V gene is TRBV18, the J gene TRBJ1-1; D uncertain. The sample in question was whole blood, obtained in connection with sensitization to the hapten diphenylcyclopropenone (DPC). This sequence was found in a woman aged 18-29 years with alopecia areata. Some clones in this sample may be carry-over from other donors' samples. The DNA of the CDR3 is TGTGCCAGCTCACCACTCGTGGGGAACACTGAAGCTTTCTTT. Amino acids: CASSPLVGNTEAFF. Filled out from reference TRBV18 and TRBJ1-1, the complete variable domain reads NAGVMQNPRHLVRRRGQEARLRCSPMKGHSHVYWYRQLPEEGLKFMVYLQKENIIDESGMPKERFSAEFPKEGPSILRIQQVVRGDSAAYFCASSPLVGNTEAFFGQGTRLTVV.